This entry features one TCR beta chain sequence. Using immunoSEQ multiplex PCR, the repertoire was profiled, and TCRdb retains in-frame clones only, with some absent. In the table there are 50,000 or so clones, around 83% of which are singletons. CDR1 and CDR2 from the germline V gene are GTSNPN and SVGIG (reference sequence). This CDR3 contains 16 residues. Losses at the gene ends were 0 bases for V and 5 bases for J; bases not matched to a gene: 5. The sample belongs to a study of PD-L1 blockade in urothelial cancer. Time point indicated: pretreatment peripheral blood. There were between 1 and 8 samples from each patient, taken pretreatment and on-treatment.

Sequencing was performed on PBMCs, taken around atezolizumab (anti-PD-L1) treatment. This TCR was sampled from a man between 60 and 75 years old with urothelial cancer. V and J are TRBV30 and TRBJ2-3, with 13 bases aligning to TRBD2. The CDR3 loop reads CAWSVLAGGPKDTQYF. The DNA of the CDR3 is TGTGCCTGGAGTGTACTAGCGGGAGGGCCGAAAGATACGCAGTATTTT.